The clone carrying this TCR beta chain was detected only a few times. Antigen: not known. The method was immunoSEQ multiplex PCR; TCRdb's version includes in-frame clones alone and lacks a portion of them. The sample records some 2,000 clones, 15% to 20% being singletons. The treatment is: randomized to nivolumab then ipilimumab (arm A) or the reverse (arm B). This sample is drawn from a study of sequential checkpoint blockade in melanoma. Overall study context: Maintenance nivolumab came after either treatment sequence. Fewer than 25 patients had tumor biopsies before treatment and at week 13. Study outcomes and limitations: For nivolumab-first patients, baseline tumor clonality was associated with response.

The germline V gene has CDR1 MNHGY and CDR2 SAAAGT. The CDR3 is made up of 15 amino acids. Trimming left V 0 bases short and J 2 bases short, with 9 bases between. The TCR was taken from a human donor with melanoma. The chain uses TRBV6-8 and TRBJ2-3; D gene unclear. The sample consisted of tumor tissue (inferred from file names), taken from a patient given nivolumab and ipilimumab in sequence. The CDR3 sequence is CASSYSKIITDTQYF. The CDR3 nucleotides read TGTGCCAGCAGTTACTCGAAAATTATCACAGATACGCAGTATTTT.